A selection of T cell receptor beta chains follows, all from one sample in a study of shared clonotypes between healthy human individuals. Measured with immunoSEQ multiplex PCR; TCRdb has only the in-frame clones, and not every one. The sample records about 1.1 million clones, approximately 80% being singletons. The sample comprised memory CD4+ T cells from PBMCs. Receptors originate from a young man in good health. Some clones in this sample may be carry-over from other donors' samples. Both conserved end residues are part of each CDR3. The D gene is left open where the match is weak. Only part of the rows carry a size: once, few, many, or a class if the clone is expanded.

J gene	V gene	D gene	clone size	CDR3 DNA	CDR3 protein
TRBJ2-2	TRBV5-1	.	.	TGCGCCAGCAGCAGGGACCGAAGGAACACCGGGGAGCTGTTTTTT	CASSRDRRNTGELFF
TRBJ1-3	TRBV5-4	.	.	TGTGCCAGCAGCAGGACAGCGAGCTCTGGAAACACCATATATTTT	CASSRTASSGNTIYF
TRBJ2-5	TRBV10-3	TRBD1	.	TGTGCCATCAGTGAGTCGCGACAGGGGGCGGCCCAGTACTTC	CAISESRQGAAQYF
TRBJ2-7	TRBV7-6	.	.	TGTGCCAGCAGCTTAGTGTTGGACAGCTACGAGCAGTACTTC	CASSLVLDSYEQYF
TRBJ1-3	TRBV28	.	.	TGTGCCAGCAGTCGATCAGGGGTAGCACTACTCCTTTTT	CASSRSGVALLLF
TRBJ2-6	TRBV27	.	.	TGTGCCAGCAGTTCTTTAGGTGCTGGGGCCAACGTCCTGACTTTC	CASSSLGAGANVLTF
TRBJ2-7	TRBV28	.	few	TGTGCCAGCAGTTCCCCCGGGACTCGATCCTACGAGCAGTACTTC	CASSSPGTRSYEQYF
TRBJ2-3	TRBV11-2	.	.	TGTGCCAGCAGCTTAGCAGGGGACGGCACAGATACGCAGTATTTT	CASSLAGDGTDTQYF
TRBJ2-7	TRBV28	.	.	TGTGCCAGCAGCCCCCAGGGGAGCAGGGCCTACGAGCAGTACTTC	CASSPQGSRAYEQYF
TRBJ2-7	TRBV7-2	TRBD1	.	TGTGCCAGCAGCCCCCAGACAGGGAGCTCCTACGAGCAGTACTTC	CASSPQTGSSYEQYF
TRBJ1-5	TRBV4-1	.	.	TGCGCCAGCAGCCAAGTTTTTACAAGAAATCAGCCCCAGCATTTT	CASSQVFTRNQPQHF
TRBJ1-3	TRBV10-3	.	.	TGTGCCATCAGGTCTGGAAACACCATATATTTT	CAIRSGNTIYF
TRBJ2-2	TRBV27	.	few	TGTGCCAGCAAAAAGGGGGGTTCTGGCACCGGGGAGCTGTTTTTT	CASKKGGSGTGELFF
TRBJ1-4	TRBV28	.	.	TGTGCCAGCAGTTTAAGCCAGTGGAATGAAAAACTGTTTTTT	CASSLSQWNEKLFF
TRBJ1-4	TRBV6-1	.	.	TGTGCCAGCAGTGAAGCGCTTCTGACCCCTAATGAAAAACTGTTTTTT	CASSEALLTPNEKLFF